This T cell receptor (beta chain) emerged from a study of blood T cell repertoires in COVID-19. Some clones are missing from TCRdb's copy, which holds only in-frame ones; the method was immunoSEQ multiplex PCR. The sample includes tens of thousands of clones, just over 90% of them seen just once. Germline-derived CDR1 and CDR2 are SQVTM and ANQGSEA. V was pared by 6 bases and J by 4 bases, with 13 bases between. The CDR3 length is 13 residues. The V gene is TRBV29-1, the J gene TRBJ1-3; possibly TRBD1 for D (5 bases). Sequenced material: peripheral blood. This clonotype was sampled from a human donor in a cohort sampled during active COVID-19. The CDR3 reads CSVSVRGGNTIYF. The CDR3 nucleotides read TGCAGCGTGTCCGTGCGGGGCGGAAACACCATATATTTT.